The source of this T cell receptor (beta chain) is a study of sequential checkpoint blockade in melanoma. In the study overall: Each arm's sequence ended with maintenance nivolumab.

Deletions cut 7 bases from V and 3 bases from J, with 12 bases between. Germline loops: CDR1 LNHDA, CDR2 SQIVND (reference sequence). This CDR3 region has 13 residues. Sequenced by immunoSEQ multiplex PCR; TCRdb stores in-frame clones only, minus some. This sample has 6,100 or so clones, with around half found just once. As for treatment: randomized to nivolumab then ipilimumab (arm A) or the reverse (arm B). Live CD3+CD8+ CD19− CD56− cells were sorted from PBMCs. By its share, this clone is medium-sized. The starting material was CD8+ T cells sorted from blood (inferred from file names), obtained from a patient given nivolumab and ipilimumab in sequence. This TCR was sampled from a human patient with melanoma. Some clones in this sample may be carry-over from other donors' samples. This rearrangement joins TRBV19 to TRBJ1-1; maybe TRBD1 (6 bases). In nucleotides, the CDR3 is TGTGCCAGTACTACAGGGTGGGACACTGAAGCTTTCTTT. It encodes CASTTGWDTEAFF.